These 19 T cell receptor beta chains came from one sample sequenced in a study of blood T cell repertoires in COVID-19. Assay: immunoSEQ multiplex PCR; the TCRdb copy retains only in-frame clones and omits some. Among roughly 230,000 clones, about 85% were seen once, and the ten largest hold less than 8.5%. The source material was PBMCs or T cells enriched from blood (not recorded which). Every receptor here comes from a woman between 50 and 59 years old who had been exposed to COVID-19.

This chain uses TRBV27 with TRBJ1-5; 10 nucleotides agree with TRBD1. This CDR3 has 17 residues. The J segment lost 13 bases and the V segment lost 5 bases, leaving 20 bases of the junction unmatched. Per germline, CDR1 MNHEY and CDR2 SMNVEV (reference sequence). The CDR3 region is CASSPRTGGLRQARQHF. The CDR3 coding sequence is TGTGCCAGCAGTCCCCGGACAGGGGGGCTTCGGCAAGCTCGACAGCATTTT.

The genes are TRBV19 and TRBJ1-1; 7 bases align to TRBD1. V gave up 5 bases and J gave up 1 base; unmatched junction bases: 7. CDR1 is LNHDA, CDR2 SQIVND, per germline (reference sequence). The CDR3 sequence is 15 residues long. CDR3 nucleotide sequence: TGTGCCAGTAGTCCTAACAGGGGTTCGAACACTGAAGCTTTCTTT. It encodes CASSPNRGSNTEAFF.

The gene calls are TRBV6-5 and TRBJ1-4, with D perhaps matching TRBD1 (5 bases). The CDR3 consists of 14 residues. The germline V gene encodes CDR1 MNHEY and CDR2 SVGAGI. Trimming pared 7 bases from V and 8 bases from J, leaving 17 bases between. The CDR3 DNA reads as TGTGCCAGCACAGCAGGTCCAGGGCTCGAAAAACTGTTTTTT. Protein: CASTAGPGLEKLFF.

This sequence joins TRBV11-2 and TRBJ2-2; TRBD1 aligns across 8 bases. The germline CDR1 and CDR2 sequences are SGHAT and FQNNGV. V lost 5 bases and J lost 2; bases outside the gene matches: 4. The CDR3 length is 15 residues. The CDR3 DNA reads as TGTGCCAGCAGCCCCGGGACAGGAAACACCGGGGAGCTGTTTTTT. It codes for CASSPGTGNTGELFF.

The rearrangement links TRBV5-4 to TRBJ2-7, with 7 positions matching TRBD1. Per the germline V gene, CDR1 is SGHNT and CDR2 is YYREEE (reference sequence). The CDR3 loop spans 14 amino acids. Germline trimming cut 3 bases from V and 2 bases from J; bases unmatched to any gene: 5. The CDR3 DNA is TGTGCCAGCAGCTCGGGACAGTTAACCTACGAGCAGTACTTC. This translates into CASSSGQLTYEQYF.

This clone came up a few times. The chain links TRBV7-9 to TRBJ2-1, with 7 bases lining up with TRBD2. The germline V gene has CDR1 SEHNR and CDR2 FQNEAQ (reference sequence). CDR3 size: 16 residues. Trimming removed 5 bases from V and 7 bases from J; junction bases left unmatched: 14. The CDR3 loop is CASSAWGGSLINEQFF. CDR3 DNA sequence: TGTGCCAGCAGCGCTTGGGGAGGGAGCCTGATAAATGAGCAGTTCTTC. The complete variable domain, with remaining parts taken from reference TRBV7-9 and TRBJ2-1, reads DTGVSQNPRHKITKRGQNVTFRCDPISEHNRLYWYRQTLGQGPEFLTYFQNEAQLEKSRLLSDRFSAERPKGSFSTLEIQRTEQGDSAMYLCASSAWGGSLINEQFFGPGTRLTVL.

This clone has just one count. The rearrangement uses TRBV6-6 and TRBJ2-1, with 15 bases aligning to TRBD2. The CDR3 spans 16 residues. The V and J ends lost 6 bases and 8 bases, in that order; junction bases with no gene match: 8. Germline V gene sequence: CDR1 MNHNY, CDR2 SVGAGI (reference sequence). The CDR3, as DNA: TGTGCCAGCAGCCTTACTGGACTAGCGGGGGGGGATGAGCAGTTCTTC. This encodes CASSLTGLAGGDEQFF.

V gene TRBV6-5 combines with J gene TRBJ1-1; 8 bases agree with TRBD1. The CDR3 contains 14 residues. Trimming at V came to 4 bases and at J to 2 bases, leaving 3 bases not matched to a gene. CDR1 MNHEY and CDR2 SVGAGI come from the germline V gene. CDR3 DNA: TGTGCCAGCAGTTGGACAGGGACAAACACTGAAGCTTTCTTT. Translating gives CASSWTGTNTEAFF.

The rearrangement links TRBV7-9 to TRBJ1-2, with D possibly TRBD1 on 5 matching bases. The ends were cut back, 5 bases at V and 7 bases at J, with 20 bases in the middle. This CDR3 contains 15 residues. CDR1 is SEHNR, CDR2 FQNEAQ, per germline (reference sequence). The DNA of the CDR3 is TGTGCCAGCAGCGCCTGGACACCGGGAGGAGGTGGCTACACCTTC. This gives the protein CASSAWTPGGGGYTF.

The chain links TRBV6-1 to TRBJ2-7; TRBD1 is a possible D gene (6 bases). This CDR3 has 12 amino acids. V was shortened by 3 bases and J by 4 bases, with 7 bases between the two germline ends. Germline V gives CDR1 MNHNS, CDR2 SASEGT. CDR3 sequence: CASSERGYEQYF. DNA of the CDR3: TGTGCCAGCAGTGAGAGGGGGTACGAGCAGTACTTC.

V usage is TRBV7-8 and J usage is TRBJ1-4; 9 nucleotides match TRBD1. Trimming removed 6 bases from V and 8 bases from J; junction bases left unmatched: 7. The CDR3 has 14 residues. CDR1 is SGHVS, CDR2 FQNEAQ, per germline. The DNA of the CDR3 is TGTGCCAGCAGGACGGGACAGGGAAAAGAAAAACTGTTTTTT. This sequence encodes CASRTGQGKEKLFF.

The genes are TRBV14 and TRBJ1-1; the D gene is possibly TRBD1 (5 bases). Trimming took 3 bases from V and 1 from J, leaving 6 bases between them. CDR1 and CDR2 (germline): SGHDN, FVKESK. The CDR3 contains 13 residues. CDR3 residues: CASSHGQNTEAFF. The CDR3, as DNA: TGTGCCAGCAGCCACGGACAGAACACTGAAGCTTTCTTT.

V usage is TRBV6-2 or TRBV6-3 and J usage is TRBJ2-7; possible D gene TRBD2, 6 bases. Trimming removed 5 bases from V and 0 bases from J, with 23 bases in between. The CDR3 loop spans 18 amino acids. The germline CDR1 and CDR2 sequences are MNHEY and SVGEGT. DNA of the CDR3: TGTGCCAGCAGTCTCTCTAGGGTAGCGGTGTTCCCCTCCTACGAGCAGTACTTC. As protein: CASSLSRVAVFPSYEQYF.

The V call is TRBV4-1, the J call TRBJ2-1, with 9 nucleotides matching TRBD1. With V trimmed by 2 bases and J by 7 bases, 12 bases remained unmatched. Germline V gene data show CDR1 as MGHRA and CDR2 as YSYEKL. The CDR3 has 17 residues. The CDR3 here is CASSQPPGQGWENEQFF. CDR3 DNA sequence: TGCGCCAGCAGCCAACCTCCGGGACAGGGTTGGGAAAATGAGCAGTTCTTC.

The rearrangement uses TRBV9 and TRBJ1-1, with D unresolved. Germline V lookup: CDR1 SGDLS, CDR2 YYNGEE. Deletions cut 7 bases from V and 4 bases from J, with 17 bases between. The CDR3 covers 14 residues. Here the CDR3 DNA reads TGTGCCAGCGCGAAGGATGACTTGTTCACTGAAGCTTTCTTT. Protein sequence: CASAKDDLFTEAFF.

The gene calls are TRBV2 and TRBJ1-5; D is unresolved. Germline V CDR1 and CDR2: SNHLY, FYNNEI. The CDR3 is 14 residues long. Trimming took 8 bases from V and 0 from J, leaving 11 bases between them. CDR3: CASAGFFSNQPQHF. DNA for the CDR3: TGTGCCAGCGCAGGTTTCTTTAGCAATCAGCCCCAGCATTTT.

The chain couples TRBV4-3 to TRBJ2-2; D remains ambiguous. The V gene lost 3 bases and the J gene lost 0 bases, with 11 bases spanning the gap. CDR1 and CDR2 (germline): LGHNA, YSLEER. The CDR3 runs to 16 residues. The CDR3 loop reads CASSHLQSANTGELFF. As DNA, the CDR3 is TGCGCCAGCAGCCATTTACAGAGTGCGAACACCGGGGAGCTGTTTTTT.

The CDR3 DNA reads as TGTGCCAGCAGTTTCCGACCCCGGGACAGGGGGGCTCCACAGGGCGGCTACACCTTC. Translated: CASSFRPRDRGAPQGGYTF. The V and J genes are TRBV27 and TRBJ1-2; 11 bases are shared with TRBD1. V dropped 3 bases and J dropped 8; count of bases not matched to a gene: 20. Germline V lookup: CDR1 MNHEY, CDR2 SMNVEV (reference sequence). The CDR3 runs 19 residues.

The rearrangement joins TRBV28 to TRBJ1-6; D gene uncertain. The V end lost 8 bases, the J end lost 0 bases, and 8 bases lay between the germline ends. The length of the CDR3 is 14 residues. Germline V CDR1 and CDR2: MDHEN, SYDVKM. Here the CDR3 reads CASGRSSYNSPLHF. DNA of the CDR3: TGTGCCAGCGGGAGGAGCTCCTATAATTCACCCCTCCACTTT.